What follows are 18 T cell receptor beta chains derived from one specimen sequenced in a study of shared clonotypes between healthy human individuals. Repertoires were generated with immunoSEQ multiplex PCR, while TCRdb's copy carries only in-frame clones and drops some. The profile shows 2 million to 2.5 million clones, around 93% of them singletons. What was sequenced was naive CD4+ T cells from PBMCs. The subset was: CD45RA+ positively selected. The origin of the receptors is a man between 18 and 29 years old in good health. Some clones in this sample may be carry-over from other donors' samples.

V usage is TRBV9 and J usage is TRBJ2-1; D uncertain. Trimming took 0 bases from V and 3 from J, leaving 13 bases between them. The CDR3 covers 16 residues. Germline CDR1 reads SGDLS; CDR2 reads YYNGEE. CDR3 nucleotides: TGTGCCAGCAGCGTAGTGGGCGGCCCTGGCTACAATGAGCAGTTCTTC. It encodes CASSVVGGPGYNEQFF.

The chain carries TRBV10-1 and TRBJ2-3; no firm D call. CDR3 length: 15 residues. The germline gives CDR1 WNHNN, CDR2 SYGVQD (reference sequence). The germline V and J ends were trimmed by 6 bases and 0 bases, with 13 bases remaining between them. The CDR3 region is CASSDGPTSTDTQYF. The CDR3 nucleotides are TGCGCCAGCAGCGACGGCCCAACTAGCACAGATACGCAGTATTTT.

V is TRBV18 and J is TRBJ1-1; D uncertain. The germline V gene has CDR1 KGHSH and CDR2 LQKENI. This CDR3 region has 14 residues. Trimming cost V 8 bases and J 0 bases, with 13 bases left between them. The CDR3 loop reads CASRQWEMNTEAFF. DNA of the CDR3: TGTGCCAGCCGACAATGGGAAATGAACACTGAAGCTTTCTTT.

V usage is TRBV2 and J usage is TRBJ2-3; no firm D call. The length of the CDR3 is 11 residues. V dropped 7 bases and J dropped 7 bases, with 9 bases sitting between them. Germline assignment: CDR1 SNHLY and CDR2 FYNNEI. CDR3 nucleotide sequence: TGTGCCAGCATGGTCCCCAATACGCAGTATTTT. This translates into CASMVPNTQYF.

In its sample, this clone was seen a few times. The rearrangement links TRBV7-9 to TRBJ2-6; D gene unclear. CDR1 is SEHNR, CDR2 FQNEAQ, per germline (reference sequence). Between the trimmed V and J ends, which lost 8 bases and 13 bases, there was a span of 12 bases. This CDR3 is 11 amino acids long. Here the CDR3 reads CASGPAGVLTF. CDR3 sequence (DNA): TGTGCCAGCGGACCCGCCGGTGTCCTGACTTTC.

V gene TRBV27 combines with J gene TRBJ1-1; 11 positions agree with TRBD1. Germline assignment: CDR1 MNHEY and CDR2 SMNVEV (reference sequence). Germline trimming cut 6 bases from V and 4 bases from J; bases unmatched to any gene: 13. This CDR3 spans 17 amino acids. DNA of the CDR3: TGTGCCAGCAGCCGGACAGGGGGCGAAGTGGTGCCCACTGAAGCTTTCTTT. Residues: CASSRTGGEVVPTEAFF.

The chain combines TRBV5-4 with TRBJ2-3; TRBD1 matches at 8 bases. The CDR3 is 15 amino acids. Per the germline V gene, CDR1 is SGHNT and CDR2 is YYREEE (reference sequence). V lost 2 bases and J lost 5; bases outside the gene matches: 7. The CDR3 coding sequence is TGTGCCAGCAGCTTCATGGGACAGGCGGTAGATACGCAGTATTTT. Amino acids: CASSFMGQAVDTQYF.

This rearrangement joins TRBV5-6 to TRBJ1-3, with D unresolved. Germline V gene lookup returns CDR1 SGHDT and CDR2 YYEEEE. This CDR3 has 17 residues. Trimming pared 0 bases from V and 4 bases from J, leaving 17 bases between. The CDR3 bases are TGTGCCAGCAGCTTGGGATTGCAGTCCGAATCAGGAAACACCATATATTTT. Translated: CASSLGLQSESGNTIYF.

The genes are TRBV6-1 and TRBJ2-1, with a tentative D call TRBD1 (7 bases). Deletions cut 3 bases from V and 5 bases from J, with 14 bases between. The germline V gene has CDR1 MNHNS and CDR2 SASEGT. This CDR3 is 15 amino acids long. The CDR3 here is CASSDMGRGDNEQFF. Written as DNA, the CDR3 is TGTGCCAGCAGTGATATGGGCAGGGGGGACAATGAGCAGTTCTTC.

This rearrangement joins TRBV30 to TRBJ2-7; 11 bases agree with TRBD1. This CDR3 is 14 amino acids long. Looked up from germline, CDR1 is GTSNPN and CDR2 is SVGIG (reference sequence). J lost 2 bases, V lost 5 bases, and 5 bases had no gene match. As DNA, the CDR3 is TGTGCCTGGGTAAGGACAGGGGGCGCCTACGAGCAGTACTTC. This sequence encodes CAWVRTGGAYEQYF.

This clone appeared a single time. J is TRBJ2-1 and V is TRBV7-3; 7 bases map to TRBD2. The CDR3 contains 19 residues. Trimming at V came to 0 bases and at J to 4 bases, leaving 15 bases not matched to a gene. Germline lookup yields CDR1 SGHTA and CDR2 FQGTGA. The CDR3 DNA reads as TGTGCCAGCAGCTTAACAGGGTCCAGCGGGGCAGCGGGATACAATGAGCAGTTCTTC. It specifies CASSLTGSSGAAGYNEQFF.

This chain uses TRBV19 with TRBJ2-7; 7 bases fit TRBD1. Germline V CDR1 and CDR2: LNHDA, SQIVND (reference sequence). J gave up 3 bases and V 5 bases, and 7 bases lay outside the gene matches. There are 14 residues in the CDR3. For the CDR3, the DNA is TGTGCCAGTAGTCAACCCCGGGACAGCTACGAGCAGTACTTC. Protein: CASSQPRDSYEQYF. Full variable domain (missing parts from reference TRBV19 and TRBJ2-7): DGGITQSPKYLFRKEGQNVTLSCEQNLNHDAMYWYRQDPGQGLRLIYYSQIVNDFQKGDIAEGYSVSREKKESFPLTVTSAQKNPTAFYLCASSQPRDSYEQYFGPGTRLTVT.

The chain carries TRBV19 and TRBJ1-1; no reliable D call. The V and J ends lost 0 bases and 10 bases respectively, with 12 bases between them. Germline values: CDR1 LNHDA, CDR2 SQIVND (reference sequence). This CDR3 has 13 residues. In DNA, the CDR3 is TGTGCCAGTAGTATAGATAGAGAAGGAGCAGCTTTCTTT. Amino acid sequence: CASSIDREGAAFF. The entire variable domain, with the rest obtained from reference TRBV19 and TRBJ1-1, is as follows: DGGITQSPKYLFRKEGQNVTLSCEQNLNHDAMYWYRQDPGQGLRLIYYSQIVNDFQKGDIAEGYSVSREKKESFPLTVTSAQKNPTAFYLCASSIDREGAAFFGQGTRLTVV.

This sequence joins TRBV6-1 and TRBJ1-5, with D tentatively TRBD1 (6 bases). V was trimmed by 6 bases and J by 0 bases, leaving 12 bases between them. CDR1 and CDR2 (germline): MNHNS, SASEGT. CDR3 length: 15 residues. The CDR3 region has the DNA TGTGCCAGCAGAGGACAGACTCATAGCAATCAGCCCCAGCATTTT. Residues: CASRGQTHSNQPQHF.

The CDR3 DNA reads TGTGCCAGCAGTTACTTCGGGAATCAGCCCCAGCATTTT. This codes for CASSYFGNQPQHF. This chain links TRBV6-5 with TRBJ1-5, with D uncertain. V dropped 1 base and J dropped 4 bases, with 5 bases sitting between them. In germline, CDR1 is MNHEY, CDR2 SVGAGI. The CDR3 is 13 amino acids.

The chain has TRBV27 and TRBJ1-5; TRBD1 matches at 11 bases. J lost 6 bases, V lost 8 bases, and 6 bases had no gene match. The CDR3 runs 14 residues. Germline CDR1 and CDR2: MNHEY and SMNVEV (reference sequence). The CDR3 sequence is CASGRDRGFQPQHF. The CDR3, as DNA: TGTGCCAGCGGCCGGGACAGGGGGTTTCAGCCCCAGCATTTT.

This clone has just a few counts. The chain joins TRBV7-3 to TRBJ1-2; D is ambiguous. Germline V lookup: CDR1 SGHTA, CDR2 FQGTGA. V was pared by 10 bases and J by 4 bases, with 13 bases between. This CDR3 spans 12 amino acids. The CDR3: CANAAGLYGYTF. The CDR3 DNA sequence: TGTGCCAACGCGGCGGGCCTCTATGGCTACACCTTC.

Comment on this clone: Different DNA sequences within this sample yield the same CDR3. This chain uses TRBV15 with TRBJ2-7; a weak D match, TRBD1 (6 bases). Looked up from germline, CDR1 is LNHNV and CDR2 is YYDKDF (reference sequence). The CDR3 spans 14 residues. V was clipped by 1 base and J by 1 base, with 8 bases between them. In DNA, the CDR3 is TGTGCCACCAGCAGAGGCGGACAGTCCTACGAGCAGTACTTC. Its translation is CATSRGGQSYEQYF.